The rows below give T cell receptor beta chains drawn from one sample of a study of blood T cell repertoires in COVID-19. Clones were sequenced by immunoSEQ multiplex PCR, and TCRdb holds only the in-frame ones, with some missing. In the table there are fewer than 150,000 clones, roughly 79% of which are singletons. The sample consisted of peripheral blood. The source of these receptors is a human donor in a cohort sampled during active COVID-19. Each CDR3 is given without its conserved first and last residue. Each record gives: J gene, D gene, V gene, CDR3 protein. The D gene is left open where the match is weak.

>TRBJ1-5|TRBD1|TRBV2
ASSPRDRDGEPQH
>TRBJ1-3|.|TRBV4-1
ASSQEAGTYLSGNTIY
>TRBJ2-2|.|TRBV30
AWSVWRQSNTGELF
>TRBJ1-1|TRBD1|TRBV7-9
ASSSTGGYEDTEAF
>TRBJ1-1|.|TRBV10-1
ASSESNARTEAF
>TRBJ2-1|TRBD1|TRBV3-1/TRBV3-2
ASSLTGTGAYNEQF
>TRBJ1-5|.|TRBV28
ASSLPGNQPQH
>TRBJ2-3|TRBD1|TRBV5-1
ASSWGTASRRDTQY
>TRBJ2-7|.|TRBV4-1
ASSHRTANYEQY
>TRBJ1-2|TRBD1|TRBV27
ASSSRRDREDSNYGYT
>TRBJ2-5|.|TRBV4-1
ASSQEARQETQY
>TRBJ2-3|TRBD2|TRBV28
ASSLDWRGGKGGTQY
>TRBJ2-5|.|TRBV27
ASSSRDNQETQY
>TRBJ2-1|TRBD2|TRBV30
AWSVGGRNEQF
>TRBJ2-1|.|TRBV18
ASSPPSLSSYNEQF
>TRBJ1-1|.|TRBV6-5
ASSYSAGNTEAF
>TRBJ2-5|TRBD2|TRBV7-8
ASSSGLAGKETQY
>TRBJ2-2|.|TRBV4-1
ASSQDQTATTGELF
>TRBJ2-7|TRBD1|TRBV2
ASSPDRGSAYEQY
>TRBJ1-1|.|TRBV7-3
ASSLSPGQGIRNTEAF
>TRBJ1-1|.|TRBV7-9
ASSTTTGTLNTEAF
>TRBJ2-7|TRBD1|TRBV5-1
ASSLRDRAYEQY
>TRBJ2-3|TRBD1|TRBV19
ASTQGQGAADTQY
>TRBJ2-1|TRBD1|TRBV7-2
ASSWDRKWGEQF
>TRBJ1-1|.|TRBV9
ASSAPASSEAF
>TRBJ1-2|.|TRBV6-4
ASSDSRRGGYT
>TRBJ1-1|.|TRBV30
AWTPTSRAREAF
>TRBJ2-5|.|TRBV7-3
ASSFLGGHQETQY
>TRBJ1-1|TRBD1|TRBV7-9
ASSRQGVANTEAF
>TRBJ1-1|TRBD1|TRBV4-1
ASSRPGQGSTEAF
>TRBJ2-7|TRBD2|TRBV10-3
AIRTTAGSDEQY
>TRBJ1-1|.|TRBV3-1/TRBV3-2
ASSPRTNTEAF
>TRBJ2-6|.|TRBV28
ASRGPGPGANVLT
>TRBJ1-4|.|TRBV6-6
ASSYVAEKLF
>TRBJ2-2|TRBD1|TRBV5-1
ASSKGQGAGTGELF
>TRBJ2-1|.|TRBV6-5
ASSYSTGYNEQF
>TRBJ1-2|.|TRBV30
AWNPGAYGYT
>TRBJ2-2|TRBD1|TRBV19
ASSIHRGETGELF
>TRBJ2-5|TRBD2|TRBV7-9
ASSSRTSGPTQETQY
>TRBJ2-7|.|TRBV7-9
ASSLSQGGTGEQY
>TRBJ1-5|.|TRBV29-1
SVAGQSNQPQH
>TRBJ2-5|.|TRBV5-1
ASSSGLEETQY
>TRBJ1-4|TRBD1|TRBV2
ASTPDRGFQEKLF
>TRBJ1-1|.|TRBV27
ASHTPGRTAF
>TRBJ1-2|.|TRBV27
ASSPAGGELIYGYT
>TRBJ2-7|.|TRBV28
ASTTGGRYEQY
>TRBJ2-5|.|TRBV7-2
ASSLAGGPGETQY
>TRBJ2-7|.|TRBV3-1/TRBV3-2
ASSQDAGRRNEQY